This section outlines one TCR beta chain sequence together with its context. This specimen belongs to a study of blood T cell repertoires in COVID-19. The method was immunoSEQ multiplex PCR; TCRdb's version includes in-frame clones alone and lacks a portion of them. The table has 150,000 to 200,000 clones, 88% seen once. The CDR3 spans 15 residues. The germline V and J ends were trimmed by 6 bases and 0 bases, with 12 bases remaining between them. Germline V lookup: CDR1 MDHEN, CDR2 SYDVKM. The sequencing sample was made of peripheral blood. The chain joins TRBV28 to TRBJ2-1; D might be TRBD2 (7 bases). This TCR came from a human donor in a cohort sampled during active COVID-19. As DNA, the CDR3 is TGTGCCAGCAGGGGGGGGGCGAGCTCCTACAATGAGCAGTTCTTC. Protein product: CASRGGASSYNEQFF.